Shown below are 2 T cell receptor beta chains from a single sample sequenced in a study of cytomegalovirus exposure and HLA in healthy donors. Use of 60 Vbeta and 13 Jbeta primers characterized the PCR. Assay used: immunoSEQ multiplex PCR; TCRdb lists only in-frame clones, some missing. The table shows roughly 110,000 clones, with around 77% occurring only once. Sequencing was done on a sample of PBMCs. The receptors originated from a woman aged 25 to 39 in good health and CMV-seropositive.

The genes are TRBV9 and TRBJ1-2, with D possibly being TRBD1 (6 bases). This CDR3 contains 17 residues. Germline-derived CDR1 and CDR2 are SGDLS and YYNGEE. Trimming stripped 4 bases from V and 4 bases from J, with 23 bases between. The CDR3 loop reads CASSPHGGRLSSYGYTF. The CDR3 DNA sequence: TGTGCCAGCAGCCCCCATGGGGGCCGTCTATCTAGCTATGGCTACACCTTC.

The genes are TRBV2 and TRBJ2-7; 9 positions agree with TRBD1. This CDR3 region has 13 residues. V lost 8 bases to trimming and J lost 2 bases; unmatched junction nucleotides: 4. Germline V gene lookup returns CDR1 SNHLY and CDR2 FYNNEI. In DNA form, the CDR3 reads TGTGCCAGCGGAAGGACAGGGGCCTACGAGCAGTACTTC. It is translated as CASGRTGAYEQYF.